What follows are 10 T cell receptor beta chains derived from one specimen sequenced in a study of blood T cell repertoires in COVID-19. Using immunoSEQ multiplex PCR, the repertoire was profiled, and TCRdb retains in-frame clones only, with some absent. This table has around 130,000 clones, around 77% appearing once. Sequenced sample: peripheral blood. Source of these receptors: a human donor in a cohort sampled during active COVID-19.

This clone was counted only a few times. The rearrangement uses TRBV19 and TRBJ1-5, with TRBD1 matching over 8 bases. Germline lookup yields CDR1 LNHDA and CDR2 SQIVND (reference sequence). The CDR3 spans 15 residues. V was pared by 5 bases and J by 3 bases, with 6 bases of the junction left unmatched. CDR3 DNA sequence: TGTGCCAGTAGTCCAACAGGGGGATTCAATCAGCCCCAGCATTTT. It codes for CASSPTGGFNQPQHF.

The rearrangement links TRBV6-2 or TRBV6-3 to TRBJ1-1, with a weak D call TRBD1 (5 bases). Germline V gene data show CDR1 as MNHEY and CDR2 as SVGEGT. The CDR3 has 15 residues. Trimming removed 4 bases at V and 1 base at J, with 13 bases between. The CDR3 loop is CASSSGQTANTEAFF. CDR3 DNA sequence: TGTGCCAGCAGTTCAGGGCAGACGGCGAACACTGAAGCTTTCTTT.

The chain joins TRBV5-1 to TRBJ2-7, with TRBD1 matching 10 bases. V shed 4 bases, J shed 2 bases, and the junction held 3 bases outside the gene matches. The CDR3 extends over 14 amino acids. Germline V gives CDR1 SGHRS, CDR2 YFSETQ. The CDR3 sequence: CASSQGQGPYEQYF. The DNA for the CDR3 is TGCGCCAGCAGCCAGGGACAGGGGCCCTACGAGCAGTACTTC.

CDR3 residues: CASSPPDRGNEQYF. CDR3 coding DNA: TGTGCCAGCAGTCCCCCGGACAGGGGAAACGAGCAGTACTTC. The chain employs TRBV6-5 and TRBJ2-7, with 9 bases lining up with TRBD1. The CDR3 is made up of 14 amino acids. The germline gives CDR1 MNHEY, CDR2 SVGAGI. After removal of 5 bases from V and 5 bases from J, the junction contained 7 bases not matched to a gene.

This sequence joins TRBV19 and TRBJ1-2, with TRBD1 identical over 7 bases. Trimming cost V 3 bases and J 4 bases; bases outside gene matches: 11. CDR3 size: 16 residues. Germline assignment: CDR1 LNHDA and CDR2 SQIVND (reference sequence). For the CDR3, the DNA is TGTGCCAGTAGTATGGCCCCTGTCCAGGGGGGCTATGGCTACACCTTC. Translating it yields CASSMAPVQGGYGYTF.

V is TRBV6-5 and J is TRBJ2-5; D uncertain. The CDR3 has 16 residues. The ends were cut back, 0 bases at V and 4 bases at J, with 15 bases in the middle. The V gene's germline CDR1 is MNHEY and CDR2 SVGAGI. CDR3 nucleotides: TGTGCCAGCAGTTACTCGATGGCAAGTTATCGAGAGACCCAGTACTTC. It codes for CASSYSMASYRETQYF.

V is TRBV27 and J is TRBJ1-6; no definite D call. Germline CDR1 reads MNHEY; CDR2 reads SMNVEV (reference sequence). V lost 1 base, J lost 0 bases, and 16 bases lay in between. This CDR3 is 19 amino acids long. CDR3 sequence reads: CASSLLVAGFSSYNSPLHF. DNA of the CDR3: TGTGCCAGCAGTTTATTAGTGGCGGGTTTCAGCTCCTATAATTCACCCCTCCACTTT.

This chain uses TRBV19 with TRBJ2-5, with a tentative D call TRBD1 (7 bases). Trimming stripped 5 bases from V and 1 base from J, with 11 bases between. Germline lookup yields CDR1 LNHDA and CDR2 SQIVND (reference sequence). This CDR3 is built from 14 residues. CDR3 residues: CASSPQGGQETQYF. CDR3 nucleotide sequence: TGTGCCAGTAGTCCGCAGGGGGGCCAAGAGACCCAGTACTTC.

The rearrangement links TRBV6-5 to TRBJ2-7; perhaps TRBD2 as D (6 bases). The CDR3 has 14 amino acids. V was pared by 7 bases and J by 2 bases, with 15 bases between. Germline V gene data show CDR1 as MNHEY and CDR2 as SVGAGI. The CDR3 nucleotides read TGTGCCAGCACCTCCTTTGGAGGGACCTACGAGCAGTACTTC. Encoded protein: CASTSFGGTYEQYF.

This clone was counted at least ten times. The chain uses TRBV2 and TRBJ1-4; TRBD1 is a possible D gene (5 bases). The CDR3 is made up of 16 amino acids. V shed 7 bases and J shed 0 bases, with 15 bases lying between them. Germline V gene sequence: CDR1 SNHLY, CDR2 FYNNEI. CDR3 region: CASTKGAPATNEKLFF. DNA for the CDR3: TGTGCCAGCACAAAAGGGGCGCCTGCAACTAATGAAAAACTGTTTTTT.